This TCR beta chain was observed in a study of blood T cell repertoires in COVID-19. Study at large: Spain, Italy and the United States supplied samples that represented acute and convalescent COVID-19. The analysed material was cDNA or gDNA that came from T cells, B-cell-depleted T cells, or PBMCs.

The V gene's germline CDR1 is KGHSH and CDR2 LQKENI. The length of the CDR3 is 12 residues. With V trimmed by 1 base and J by 8 bases, 0 bases remained unmatched. Original methodology: Quantification of nucleated cells was approximated via reference gene primer amplification. The data were produced by immunoSEQ multiplex PCR, yet TCRdb's version contains in-frame clones alone and is incomplete. V, J and clone size were drawn from that table, and D and trimming were deduced from the DNA. The data show about 220,000 clones, with 75% to 85% seen just once and about 4.8% held by the top ten. Sequencing was performed on peripheral blood. V and J are TRBV18 and TRBJ2-3, with 7 bases identical to TRBD1. This TCR derives from a woman aged 70-85 years with acute or convalescent COVID-19. The CDR3 region is CASSPQGATQYF. The CDR3 DNA reads as TGTGCCAGCTCACCACAGGGGGCTACGCAGTATTTT.